This T cell receptor (beta chain) was identified in a study of cytomegalovirus exposure and HLA in healthy donors. With regard to this clone: What it recognizes is unknown.

Germline lookup yields CDR1 LNHDA and CDR2 SQIVND (reference sequence). The length of the CDR3 is 14 residues. V was clipped by 7 bases and J by 7 bases, with 16 bases between them. Findings of the study overall: Cytomegalovirus-associated status was assigned to some 160 TCR beta chains. The authors later found TCR association rates varying by HLA locus, with DRB1 most and HLA-C fewest.

At the time of sampling, donors were nominally healthy, though unrecorded immune exposures were likely. Primers: 60 Vbeta forward and 13 Jbeta reverse. Some clones are missing from TCRdb's copy, which holds only in-frame ones; the method was immunoSEQ multiplex PCR. The sample lists 180,000 or so clones, roughly 80% occurring once. The sequencing input was PBMCs. The clonotype was recovered from a woman younger than 30 in good health and CMV-seronegative. The chain carries TRBV19 and TRBJ1-4; no clear D. The CDR3 DNA reads TGTGCCAGTACCGTCCTTCGGCGGGGTGAAAAACTGTTTTTT. It codes for CASTVLRRGEKLFF. Complete variable domain (other parts from reference TRBV19 and TRBJ1-4): DGGITQSPKYLFRKEGQNVTLSCEQNLNHDAMYWYRQDPGQGLRLIYYSQIVNDFQKGDIAEGYSVSREKKESFPLTVTSAQKNPTAFYLCASTVLRRGEKLFFGSGTQLSVL.